This T cell receptor beta chain was sequenced in a study of blood T cell repertoires in COVID-19. Study at large: Sites across the United States, Italy and Spain contributed samples from acute and convalescent COVID-19.

Losses at the gene ends were 4 bases for V and 0 bases for J; bases not matched to a gene: 11. CDR3 length equals 18 residues. How the authors handled the data: The assay estimated nucleated cells by amplifying reference gene primers. Some clones are missing from TCRdb's copy, which holds only in-frame ones; the method was immunoSEQ multiplex PCR. V and J calls and clone size are copied from that table; D and trimming were computed from the DNA. The data hold about 170,000 clones, with more than 75% observed a single time. Sequencing input: peripheral blood. This TCR derives from a man aged 50 to 59 who had recovered from COVID-19. The gene calls are TRBV23-1 and TRBJ2-3; 9 bases line up with TRBD1. TRBV23-1 is sorted into the ORF group, with uncertain function. The CDR3 region is CASSPEPRQGGSTDTQYF. The CDR3 nucleotides read TGCGCCAGCAGTCCCGAGCCGAGACAGGGGGGTAGCACAGATACGCAGTATTTT.